These T cell receptor beta chains were read from a single sample in a study of blood T cell repertoires in COVID-19. Method: immunoSEQ multiplex PCR; TCRdb's copy keeps in-frame clones and lacks some. This sample has some 210,000 clones, with around four fifths found just once. Sequenced sample: peripheral blood. The receptors come from a woman in her 70s with active or convalescent COVID-19. Both conserved end residues are part of each CDR3. A D gene is named only where the DNA matches it firmly. Clone sizes are given selectively: once, few, many, or a class where the clone is expanded.

V	size	J	D	length	DNA	CDR3
TRBV5-4	.	TRBJ2-7	.	14	TGTGCCAGCAGCTCGGACAGATACTCCTACGAGCAGTACTTC	CASSSDRYSYEQYF
TRBV6-6	.	TRBJ1-5	.	16	TGTGCCAGCAGTTACTCGCCAGGGAGGAGCAATCAGCCCCAGCATTTT	CASSYSPGRSNQPQHF
TRBV6-5	.	TRBJ1-1	.	13	TGTGCCAGCAGTCTCGAGCTGAACACTGAAGCTTTCTTT	CASSLELNTEAFF
TRBV5-1	.	TRBJ2-5	.	11	TGCGCCAGCAGCCTCCAAGAGACCCAGTACTTC	CASSLQETQYF
TRBV5-1	.	TRBJ2-1	.	14	TGCGCCAGCAGCTTGAGGGGTAAGAGCAATGAGCAGTTCTTC	CASSLRGKSNEQFF
TRBV19	.	TRBJ1-6	.	16	TGTGCCAGTAGTATAGGCTCCGGGAATTATAATTCACCCCTCCACTTT	CASSIGSGNYNSPLHF
TRBV6-6	.	TRBJ2-3	TRBD2	16	TGTGCCAGCTCCCTGGCGGGAGGGCGTAGCACAGATACGCAGTATTTT	CASSLAGGRSTDTQYF
TRBV18	once	TRBJ2-3	TRBD2	16	TGTGCCAGCTCACCAGCTAGCGGGTTGGGGACAGATACGCAGTATTTT	CASSPASGLGTDTQYF
TRBV14	.	TRBJ2-2	TRBD1	15	TGTGCCAGCAGCCAAGACAGGGGGCTCACCGGGGAGCTGTTTTTT	CASSQDRGLTGELFF
TRBV3-1/TRBV3-2	.	TRBJ1-3	.	16	TGTGCCAGCAGCCAAGATCAGGGCTACTCTGGAAACACCATATATTTT	CASSQDQGYSGNTIYF
TRBV29-1	once	TRBJ2-5	.	12	TGCAGCGTCGGCTCAGCGATGGAGACCCAGTACTTC	CSVGSAMETQYF
TRBV15	.	TRBJ1-1	TRBD1	16	TGTGCCACCAGCAGACCCTGGACAGGCGTCAACACTGAAGCTTTCTTT	CATSRPWTGVNTEAFF
TRBV2	.	TRBJ2-3	TRBD2	19	TGTGCCAGCAGAATTATCGGCAGGGCGAGACTAGCGGGGACAGATACGCAGTATTTT	CASRIIGRARLAGTDTQYF
TRBV11-2	.	TRBJ2-3	.	15	TGTGCCAGCGGAAACCTAAGGGGGTCCACAGATACGCAGTATTTT	CASGNLRGSTDTQYF